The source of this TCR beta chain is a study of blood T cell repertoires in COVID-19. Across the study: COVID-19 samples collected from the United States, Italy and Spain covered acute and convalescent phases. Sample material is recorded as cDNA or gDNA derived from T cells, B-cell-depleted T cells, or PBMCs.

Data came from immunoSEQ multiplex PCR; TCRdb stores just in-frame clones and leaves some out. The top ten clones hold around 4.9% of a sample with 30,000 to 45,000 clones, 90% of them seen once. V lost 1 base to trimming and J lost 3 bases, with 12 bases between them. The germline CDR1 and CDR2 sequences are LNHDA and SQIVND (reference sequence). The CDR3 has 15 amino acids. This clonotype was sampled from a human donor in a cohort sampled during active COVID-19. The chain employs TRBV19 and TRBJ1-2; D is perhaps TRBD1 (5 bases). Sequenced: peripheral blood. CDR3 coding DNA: TGTGCCAGTAGTATAGTCTTGCAGGGCGACTATGGCTACACCTTC. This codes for CASSIVLQGDYGYTF. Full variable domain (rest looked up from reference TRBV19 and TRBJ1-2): DGGITQSPKYLFRKEGQNVTLSCEQNLNHDAMYWYRQDPGQGLRLIYYSQIVNDFQKGDIAEGYSVSREKKESFPLTVTSAQKNPTAFYLCASSIVLQGDYGYTFGSGTRLTVV.